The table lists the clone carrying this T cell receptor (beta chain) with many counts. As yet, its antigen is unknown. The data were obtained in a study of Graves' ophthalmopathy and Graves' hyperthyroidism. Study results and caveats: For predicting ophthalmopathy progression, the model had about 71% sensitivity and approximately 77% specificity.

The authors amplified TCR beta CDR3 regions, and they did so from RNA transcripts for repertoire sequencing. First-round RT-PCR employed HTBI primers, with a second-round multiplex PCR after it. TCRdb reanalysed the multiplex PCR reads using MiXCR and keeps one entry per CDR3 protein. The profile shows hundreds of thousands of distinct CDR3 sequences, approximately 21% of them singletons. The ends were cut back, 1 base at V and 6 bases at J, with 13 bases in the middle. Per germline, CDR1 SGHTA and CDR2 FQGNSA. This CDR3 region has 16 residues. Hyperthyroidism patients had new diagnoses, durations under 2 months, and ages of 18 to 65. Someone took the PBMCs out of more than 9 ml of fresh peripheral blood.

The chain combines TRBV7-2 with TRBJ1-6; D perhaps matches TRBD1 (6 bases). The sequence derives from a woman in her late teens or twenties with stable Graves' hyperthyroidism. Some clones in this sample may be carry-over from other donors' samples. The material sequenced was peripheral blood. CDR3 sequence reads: CASSLEQGVSNSPLHF. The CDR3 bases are TGTGCCAGCAGCTTAGAACAGGGAGTTAGTAATTCACCCCTCCACTTT.